The T cell receptor (beta chain) under discussion was sequenced for a study of T-cell reconstitution after alpha-beta-depleted transplantation in children. V lost 5 bases, J lost 0 bases, and 12 bases lay in between. Germline V gene lookup returns CDR1 SGHRS and CDR2 YFSETQ. CDR3 length: 15 amino acids. Library preparation (for TCRbeta) was performed with unique molecular identifiers. TCRdb reprocessed the PCR reads with MiXCR, giving one entry per CDR3 protein. The sample carries about 400,000 distinct CDR3 sequences, 20% recorded once. The J gene is TRBJ1-3, the V gene TRBV5-1; D unresolved. The source is a human donor who donated a stem cell graft to a child with acute myeloid leukemia. Here the sequenced sample was PBMCs from the stem cell graft donor, taken from the stem cell graft. In nucleotides, the CDR3 is TGCGCCAGCAGGTCGGACGGGAGCTCTGGAAACACCATATATTTT. As protein: CASRSDGSSGNTIYF.